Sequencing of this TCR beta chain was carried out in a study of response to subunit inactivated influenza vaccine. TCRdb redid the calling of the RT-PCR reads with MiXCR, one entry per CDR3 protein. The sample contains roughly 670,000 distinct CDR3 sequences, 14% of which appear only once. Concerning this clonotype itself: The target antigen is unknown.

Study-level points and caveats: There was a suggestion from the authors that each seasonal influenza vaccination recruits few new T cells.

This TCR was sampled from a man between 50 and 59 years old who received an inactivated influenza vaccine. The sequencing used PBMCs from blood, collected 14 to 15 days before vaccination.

CDR3: CASSQDPGSGANTGELFF. The CDR3 region has the DNA TGCGCCAGCAGCCAAGATCCTGGTAGCGGGGCGAACACCGGGGAGCTGTTTTTT. The chain recombines TRBV4-3 with TRBJ2-2; the match to TRBD2 covers 8 bases. The CDR3 sequence is 18 residues long. V lost 0 bases to trimming and J lost 0 bases; unmatched junction nucleotides: 6. The germline gives CDR1 LGHNA, CDR2 YSLEER.